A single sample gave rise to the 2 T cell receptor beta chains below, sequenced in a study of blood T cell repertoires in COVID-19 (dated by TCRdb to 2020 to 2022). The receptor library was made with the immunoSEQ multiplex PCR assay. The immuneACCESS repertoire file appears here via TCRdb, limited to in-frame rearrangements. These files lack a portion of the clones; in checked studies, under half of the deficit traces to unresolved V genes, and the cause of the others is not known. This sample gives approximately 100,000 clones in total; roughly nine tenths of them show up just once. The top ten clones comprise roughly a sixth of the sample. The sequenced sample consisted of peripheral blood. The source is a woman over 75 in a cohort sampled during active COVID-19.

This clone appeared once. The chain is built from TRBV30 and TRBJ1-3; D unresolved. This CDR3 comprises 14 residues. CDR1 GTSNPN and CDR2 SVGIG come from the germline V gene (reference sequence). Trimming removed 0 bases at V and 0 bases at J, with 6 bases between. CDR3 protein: CAWSVGSSGNTIYF. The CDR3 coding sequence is TGTGCCTGGAGTGTGGGGAGCTCTGGAAACACCATATATTTT. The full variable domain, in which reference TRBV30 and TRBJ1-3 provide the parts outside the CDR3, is SQTIHQWPATLVQPVGSPLSLECTVEGTSNPNLYWYRQAAGRGLQLLFYSVGIGQISSEVPQNLSASRPQDRQFILSSKKLLLSDSGFYLCAWSVGSSGNTIYFGEGSWLTVV.

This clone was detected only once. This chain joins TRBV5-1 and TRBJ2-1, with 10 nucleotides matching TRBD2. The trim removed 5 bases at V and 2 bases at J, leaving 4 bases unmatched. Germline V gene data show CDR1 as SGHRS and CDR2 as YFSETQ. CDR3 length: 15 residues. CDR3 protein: CASSSSGGTYNEQFF. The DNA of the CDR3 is TGCGCCAGCAGTTCTAGCGGGGGTACCTACAATGAGCAGTTCTTC.